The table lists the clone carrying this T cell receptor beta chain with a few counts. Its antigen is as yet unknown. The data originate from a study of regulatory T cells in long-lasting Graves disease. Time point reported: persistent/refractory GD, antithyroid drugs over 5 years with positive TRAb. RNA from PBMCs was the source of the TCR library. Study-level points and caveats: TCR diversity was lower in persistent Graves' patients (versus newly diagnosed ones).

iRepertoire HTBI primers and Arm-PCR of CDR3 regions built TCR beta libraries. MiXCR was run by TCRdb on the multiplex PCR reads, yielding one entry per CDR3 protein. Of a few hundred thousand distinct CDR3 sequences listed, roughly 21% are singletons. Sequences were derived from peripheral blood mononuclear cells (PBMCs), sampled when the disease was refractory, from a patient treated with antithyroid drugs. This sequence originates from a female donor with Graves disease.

In DNA, the CDR3 is TGTGCCAGCAGCAACGGAATCTTGAACTATGGCTACACCTTC. Translated: CASSNGILNYGYTF. The rearrangement joins TRBV6-2 or TRBV6-3 to TRBJ1-2; D unresolved. Germline lookup yields CDR1 MNHEY and CDR2 SVGEGT. V lost 6 bases and J lost 2, with 13 bases in between. The CDR3 has 14 residues.